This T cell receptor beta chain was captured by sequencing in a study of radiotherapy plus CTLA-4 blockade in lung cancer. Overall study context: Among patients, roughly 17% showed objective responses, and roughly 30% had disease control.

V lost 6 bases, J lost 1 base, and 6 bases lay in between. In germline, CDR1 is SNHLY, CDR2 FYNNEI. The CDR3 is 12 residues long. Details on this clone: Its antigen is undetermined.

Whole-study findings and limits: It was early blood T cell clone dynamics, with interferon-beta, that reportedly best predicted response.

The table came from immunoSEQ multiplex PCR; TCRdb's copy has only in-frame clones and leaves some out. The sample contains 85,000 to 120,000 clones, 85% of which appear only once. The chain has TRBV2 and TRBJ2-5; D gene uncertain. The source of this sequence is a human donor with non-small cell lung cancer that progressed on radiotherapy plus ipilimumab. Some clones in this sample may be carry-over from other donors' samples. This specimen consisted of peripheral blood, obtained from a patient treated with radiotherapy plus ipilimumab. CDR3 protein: CASRGIQETQYF. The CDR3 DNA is TGTGCCAGCAGGGGCATCCAAGAGACCCAGTACTTC.